This T cell receptor (beta chain) derives from a study of T cells in Graves' hyperthyroidism and ophthalmopathy. This clonotype was counted at least ten times. Its specificity is unknown. RNA transcripts yielded amplified TCR beta CDR3 regions. HTBI primers drove first-round RT-PCR of the TCR CDR3. TCRdb recomputed calls from the multiplex PCR reads with MiXCR, one row per CDR3 protein. The sample holds 550,000 to 700,000 distinct CDR3 sequences, just over 45% seen once. Investigators excluded patients with uncontrolled infection, other autoimmune disease, pregnancy or lactation. Thyroid ultrasound and orbital computed tomography, with clinical symptoms and serum thyroxine and TRAb, informed diagnoses. Study-wide results and caveats: Most expanded thyroid clonotypes above 0.001 recurred in blood. Ophthalmopathy was separated from stable hyperthyroidism by a 13 V-J model.

The germline gives CDR1 LNHDA, CDR2 SQIVND (reference sequence). CDR3 length: 9 residues. The chain is built from TRBV19 and TRBJ1-2; D remains ambiguous. Sequenced: peripheral blood or thyroid tissue (not recorded which). This TCR derives from an adult woman with Graves' disease, either hyperthyroidism or ophthalmopathy (not recorded which). DNA of the CDR3: TGTGCGGGGTACTATGGCTACACCTTC. Protein sequence: CAGYYGYTF. Filled out from reference TRBV19 and TRBJ1-2, the complete variable domain reads DGGITQSPKYLFRKEGQNVTLSCEQNLNHDAMYWYRQDPGQGLRLIYYSQIVNDFQKGDIAEGYSVSREKKESFPLTVTSAQKNPTAFYLCAGYYGYTFGSGTRLTVV.